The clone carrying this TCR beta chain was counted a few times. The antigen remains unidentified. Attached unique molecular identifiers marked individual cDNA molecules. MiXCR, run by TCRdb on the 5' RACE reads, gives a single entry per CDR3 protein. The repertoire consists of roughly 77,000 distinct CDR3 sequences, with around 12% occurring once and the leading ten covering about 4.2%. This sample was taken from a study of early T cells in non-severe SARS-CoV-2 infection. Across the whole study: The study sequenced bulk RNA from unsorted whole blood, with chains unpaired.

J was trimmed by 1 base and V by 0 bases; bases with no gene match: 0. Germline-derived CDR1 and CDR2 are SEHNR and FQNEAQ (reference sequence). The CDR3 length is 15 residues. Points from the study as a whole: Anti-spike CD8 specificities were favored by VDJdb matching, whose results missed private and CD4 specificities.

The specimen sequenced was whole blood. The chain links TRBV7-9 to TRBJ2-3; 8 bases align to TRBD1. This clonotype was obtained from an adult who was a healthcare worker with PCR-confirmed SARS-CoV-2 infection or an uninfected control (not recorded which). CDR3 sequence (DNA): TGTGCCAGCAGCTTAGCGACAGGGGGCACAGATACGCAGTATTTT. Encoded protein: CASSLATGGTDTQYF.